One sample yielded the 13 T cell receptor beta chains listed below, sequenced in a study of T cell responses to AZD1222 COVID-19 vaccine. The repertoire was sequenced with immunoSEQ multiplex PCR; TCRdb's copy has only in-frame clones and lacks some. Counted here are some 140,000 clones, approximately 90% occurring once; the ten biggest clones make up approximately 5.7%. This sample comprised peripheral blood, obtained on day 0 of AZD1222 vaccination. These receptors were taken from an adult in good health.

The gene calls are TRBV28 and TRBJ1-2; D possibly corresponds to TRBD1 (5 bases). Germline CDR1 reads MDHEN; CDR2 reads SYDVKM. Trimming shortened V by 6 bases and J by 3 bases, and 17 bases separated the two germline ends. The CDR3 sequence is 15 residues long. CDR3 nucleotide sequence: TGTGCCAGCAGCACCCTATTCCTGGGGCACTATGGCTACACCTTC. Amino acids: CASSTLFLGHYGYTF.

The chain's CDR3 is CASSLVRRAGKIYEQYF. DNA for the CDR3: TGTGCCAGCAGCCTGGTGCGGAGGGCAGGAAAGATCTACGAGCAGTACTTC. This chain uses TRBV11-2 with TRBJ2-7; TRBD2 might be the D (6 bases). V lost 5 bases to trimming and J lost 3 bases, with 23 bases between them. This CDR3 is 17 amino acids long. Germline V lookup: CDR1 SGHAT, CDR2 FQNNGV.

The rearrangement links TRBV6-2 or TRBV6-3 to TRBJ1-2; 12 nucleotides align to TRBD1. After removal of 2 bases from V and 4 bases from J, the junction contained 11 bases not matched to a gene. The CDR3 loop spans 18 amino acids. Germline CDR1 and CDR2: MNHEY and SVGEGT. CDR3 protein: CASSYGSGTGGGLYGYTF. In DNA form, the CDR3 reads TGTGCCAGCAGTTACGGATCCGGGACAGGGGGCGGACTCTATGGCTACACCTTC.

This clone has a count of ten or more. This rearrangement joins TRBV6-1 to TRBJ2-7, with D perhaps TRBD1 (7 bases). The germline V and J ends were trimmed by 1 base and 4 bases, with 17 bases remaining between them. The CDR3 is 16 amino acids. Germline CDR1 reads MNHNS; CDR2 reads SASEGT. The CDR3 region has the DNA TGTGCCAGCAGTGAAGAGGGGGCAAGGGCGGGGTACGAGCAGTACTTC. Amino acid sequence: CASSEEGARAGYEQYF.

This clone came up once. The chain recombines TRBV2 with TRBJ1-1; the D is unclear. This CDR3 contains 13 residues. V was cut by 1 base and J by 4 bases, with 7 bases left in between. CDR1 is SNHLY and CDR2 is FYNNEI in the germline V gene. Here the CDR3 DNA reads TGTGCCAGCAGTGAAGGCCGAAGCACTGAAGCTTTCTTT. This encodes CASSEGRSTEAFF.

The chain combines TRBV7-8 with TRBJ2-7; 9 bases match TRBD1. J lost 8 bases, V lost 2 bases, and 7 bases had no gene match. Germline loops: CDR1 SGHVS, CDR2 FQNEAQ. The CDR3 is made up of 14 amino acids. The CDR3 is CASSLLQGARQQYF. DNA for the CDR3: TGTGCCAGCAGCTTATTACAGGGGGCTAGACAGCAGTACTTC.

This clone was found once. The chain links TRBV28 to TRBJ2-7, with 9 nucleotides matching TRBD1. Trimming cost V 5 bases and J 3 bases; bases outside gene matches: 5. The germline V gene has CDR1 MDHEN and CDR2 SYDVKM. The CDR3 is 14 amino acids. CDR3 region: CASSTGGSYYEQYF. The CDR3 DNA reads TGTGCCAGCAGTACAGGGGGCTCCTACTACGAGCAGTACTTC.

The chain employs TRBV29-1 and TRBJ1-4; the match to TRBD1 covers 7 bases. The CDR3 length is 15 residues. The germline CDR1 and CDR2 sequences are SQVTM and ANQGSEA. J was trimmed by 7 bases and V by 0 bases; bases with no gene match: 8. CDR3 sequence: CSVEDRRGAGEKLFF. The CDR3, as DNA: TGCAGCGTTGAAGATCGCAGGGGGGCTGGTGAAAAACTGTTTTTT.

The chain has TRBV9 and TRBJ2-5, with TRBD2 as a possible D gene (6 bases). The V and J ends lost 3 bases and 0 bases respectively, with 6 bases between them. Germline V CDR1 and CDR2: SGDLS, YYNGEE. There are 13 residues in the CDR3. This CDR3 reads CASSGGDQETQYF. CDR3 coding DNA: TGTGCCAGCAGCGGCGGGGACCAAGAGACCCAGTACTTC.

This chain links TRBV27 with TRBJ2-1; either TRBD1 or TRBD2 may fit D (5 bases each). The germline CDR1 and CDR2 sequences are MNHEY and SMNVEV (reference sequence). Trimming shortened V by 4 bases and J by 5 bases, and 9 bases separated the two germline ends. This CDR3 comprises 13 residues. The CDR3 loop is CASSWDGNNEQFF. The CDR3 region has the DNA TGTGCCAGCAGTTGGGACGGGAACAATGAGCAGTTCTTC.

V and J are TRBV7-2 and TRBJ1-4, with D uncertain. The CDR3 runs to 14 residues. Trimming shortened V by 5 bases and J by 7 bases, and 14 bases separated the two germline ends. Germline assignment: CDR1 SGHTA and CDR2 FQGNSA. As DNA, the CDR3 is TGTGCCAGCAGCCGCTTGGGGTTGGGTGAAAAACTGTTTTTT. It codes for CASSRLGLGEKLFF. Looking up the rest from reference TRBV7-2 and TRBJ1-4 gives the full variable domain: GAGVSQSPSNKVTEKGKDVELRCDPISGHTALYWYRQSLGQGLEFLIYFQGNSAPDKSGLPSDRFSAERTGGSVSTLTIQRTQQEDSAVYLCASSRLGLGEKLFFGSGTQLSVL.

The chain recombines TRBV4-1 with TRBJ2-1; 13 bases agree with TRBD2. Germline CDR1 and CDR2: MGHRA and YSYEKL. The CDR3 consists of 15 residues. V lost 1 base to trimming and J lost 10 bases; unmatched junction nucleotides: 4. The CDR3 sequence is CASSQAGGLAGEQFF. The CDR3 DNA reads TGCGCCAGCAGCCAAGCGGGGGGACTAGCGGGAGAGCAGTTCTTC.

The chain couples TRBV4-1 to TRBJ2-7, with D perhaps TRBD2 (5 bases). Deletions cut 0 bases from V and 3 bases from J, with 12 bases between. Germline assignment: CDR1 MGHRA and CDR2 YSYEKL. The CDR3 spans 15 residues. CDR3 in DNA: TGCGCCAGCAGCCAAGATCGGGATGGAGTCTACGAGCAGTACTTC. The encoded protein is CASSQDRDGVYEQYF.